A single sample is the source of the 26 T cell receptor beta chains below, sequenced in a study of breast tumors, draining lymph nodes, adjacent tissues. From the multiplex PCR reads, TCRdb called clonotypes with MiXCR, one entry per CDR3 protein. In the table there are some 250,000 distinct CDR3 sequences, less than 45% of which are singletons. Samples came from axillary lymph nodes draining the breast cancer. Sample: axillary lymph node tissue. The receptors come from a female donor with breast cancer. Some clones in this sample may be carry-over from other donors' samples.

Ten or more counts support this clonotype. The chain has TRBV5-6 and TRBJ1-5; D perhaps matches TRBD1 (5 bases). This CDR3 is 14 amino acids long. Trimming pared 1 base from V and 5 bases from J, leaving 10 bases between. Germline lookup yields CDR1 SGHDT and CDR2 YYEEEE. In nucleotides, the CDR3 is TGTGCCAGCAGCTTGTCCCTAGGGGATCAGCCCCAGCATTTT. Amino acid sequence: CASSLSLGDQPQHF.

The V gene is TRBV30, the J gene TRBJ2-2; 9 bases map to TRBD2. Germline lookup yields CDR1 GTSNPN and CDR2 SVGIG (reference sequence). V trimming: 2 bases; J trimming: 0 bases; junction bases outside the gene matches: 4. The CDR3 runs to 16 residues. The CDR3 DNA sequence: TGTGCCTGGAGTCGCGGGAGGGCCTCGAACACCGGGGAGCTGTTTTTT. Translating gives CAWSRGRASNTGELFF.

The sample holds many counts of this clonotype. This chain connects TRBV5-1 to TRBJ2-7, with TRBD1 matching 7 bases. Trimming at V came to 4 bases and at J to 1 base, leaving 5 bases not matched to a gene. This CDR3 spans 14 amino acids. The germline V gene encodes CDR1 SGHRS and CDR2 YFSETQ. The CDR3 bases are TGCGCCAGCAGCCGACAGGGTGAATCCTACGAGCAGTACTTC. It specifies CASSRQGESYEQYF.

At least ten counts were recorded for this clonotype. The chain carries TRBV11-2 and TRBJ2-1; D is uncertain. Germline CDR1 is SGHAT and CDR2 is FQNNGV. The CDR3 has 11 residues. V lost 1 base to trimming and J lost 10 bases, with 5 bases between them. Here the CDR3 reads CASSLVQEQFF. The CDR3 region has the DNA TGTGCCAGCAGCTTAGTACAGGAGCAGTTCTTC.

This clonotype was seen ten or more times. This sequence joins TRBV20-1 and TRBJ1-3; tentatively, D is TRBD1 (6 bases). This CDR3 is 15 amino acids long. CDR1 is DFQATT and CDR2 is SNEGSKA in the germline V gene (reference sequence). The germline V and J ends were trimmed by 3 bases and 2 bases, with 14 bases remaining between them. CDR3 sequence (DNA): TGCAGTGCTAGCCCCGCGGGGGGCGCTGGAAACACCATATATTTT. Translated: CSASPAGGAGNTIYF.

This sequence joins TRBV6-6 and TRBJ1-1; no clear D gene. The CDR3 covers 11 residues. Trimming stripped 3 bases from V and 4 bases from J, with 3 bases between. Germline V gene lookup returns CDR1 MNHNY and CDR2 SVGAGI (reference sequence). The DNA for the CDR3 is TGTGCCAGCAGTTATGGCACTGAAGCTTTCTTT. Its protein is CASSYGTEAFF.

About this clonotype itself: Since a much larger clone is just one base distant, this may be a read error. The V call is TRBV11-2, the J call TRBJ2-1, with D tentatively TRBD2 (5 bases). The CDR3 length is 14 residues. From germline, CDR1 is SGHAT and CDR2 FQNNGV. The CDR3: CASNLFPSINEQFF. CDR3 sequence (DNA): TGTGCCAGCAACTTATTCCCTAGCATCAATGAGCAGTTCTTC.

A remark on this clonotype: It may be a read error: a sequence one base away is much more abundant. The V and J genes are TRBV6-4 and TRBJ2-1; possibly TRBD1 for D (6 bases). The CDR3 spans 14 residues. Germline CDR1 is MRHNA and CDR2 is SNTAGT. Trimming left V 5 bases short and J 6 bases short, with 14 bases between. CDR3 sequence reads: CASSPSTGRNEQFF. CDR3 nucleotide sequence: TGTGCCAGCAGTCCCTCAACAGGGCGCAATGAGCAGTTCTTC.

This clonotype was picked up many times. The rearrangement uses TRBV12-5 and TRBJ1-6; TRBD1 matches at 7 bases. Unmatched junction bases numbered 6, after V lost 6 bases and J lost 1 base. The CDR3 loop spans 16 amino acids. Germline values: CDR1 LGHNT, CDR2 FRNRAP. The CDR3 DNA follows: TGTGCTAGTGGATGGGACAGCCGATCCTATAATTCACCCCTCCACTTT. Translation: CASGWDSRSYNSPLHF.

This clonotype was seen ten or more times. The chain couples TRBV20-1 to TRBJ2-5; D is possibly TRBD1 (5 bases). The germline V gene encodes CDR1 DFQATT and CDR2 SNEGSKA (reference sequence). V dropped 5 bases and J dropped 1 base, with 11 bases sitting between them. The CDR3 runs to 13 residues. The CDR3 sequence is CSAYRTSQETQYF. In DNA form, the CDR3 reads TGCAGTGCTTACAGGACCTCCCAAGAGACCCAGTACTTC.

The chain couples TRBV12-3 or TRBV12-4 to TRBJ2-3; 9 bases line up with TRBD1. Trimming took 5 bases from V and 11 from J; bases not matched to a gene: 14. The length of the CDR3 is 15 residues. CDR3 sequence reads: CASSPRTGVLNEQYF. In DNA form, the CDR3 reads TGTGCCAGCAGTCCCAGGACAGGGGTCCTCAATGAGCAGTATTTT.

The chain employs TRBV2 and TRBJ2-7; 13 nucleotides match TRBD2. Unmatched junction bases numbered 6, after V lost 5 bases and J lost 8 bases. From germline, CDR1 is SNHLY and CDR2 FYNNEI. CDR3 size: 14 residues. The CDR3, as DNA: TGTGCCAGCAGTTACGGACTAGCGGGAGTTCAGCAGTACTTC. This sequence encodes CASSYGLAGVQQYF. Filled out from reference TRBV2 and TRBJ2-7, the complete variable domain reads EPEVTQTPSHQVTQMGQEVILRCVPISNHLYFYWYRQILGQKVEFLVSFYNNEISEKSEIFDDQFSVERPDGSNFTLKIRSTKLEDSAMYFCASSYGLAGVQQYFGPGTRLTVT.

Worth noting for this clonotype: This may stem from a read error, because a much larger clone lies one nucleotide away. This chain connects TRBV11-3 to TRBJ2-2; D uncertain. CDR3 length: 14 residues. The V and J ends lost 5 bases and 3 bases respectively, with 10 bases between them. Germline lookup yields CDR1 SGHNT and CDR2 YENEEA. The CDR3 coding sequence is TGTGCCAGCAGCAACTGGTTATACACCGGGGAGCTGTTTTTT. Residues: CASSNWLYTGELFF.

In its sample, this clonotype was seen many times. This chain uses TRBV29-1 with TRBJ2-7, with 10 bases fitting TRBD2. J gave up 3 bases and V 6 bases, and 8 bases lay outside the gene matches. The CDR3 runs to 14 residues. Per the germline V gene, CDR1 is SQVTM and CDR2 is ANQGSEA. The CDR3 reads CSVPAGTSVYEQYF. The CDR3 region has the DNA TGCAGCGTCCCCGCAGGGACTAGCGTCTACGAGCAGTACTTC.

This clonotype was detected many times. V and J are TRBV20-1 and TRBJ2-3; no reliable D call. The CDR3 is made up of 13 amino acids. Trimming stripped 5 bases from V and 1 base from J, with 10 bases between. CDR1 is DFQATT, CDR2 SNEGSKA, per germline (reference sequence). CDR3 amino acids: CSAVDPGTDTQYF. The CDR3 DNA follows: TGCAGTGCTGTCGACCCTGGCACAGATACGCAGTATTTT.

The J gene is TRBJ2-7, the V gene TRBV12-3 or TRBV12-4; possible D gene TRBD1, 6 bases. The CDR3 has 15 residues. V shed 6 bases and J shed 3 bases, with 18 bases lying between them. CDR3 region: CASSGTGTSGYEQYF. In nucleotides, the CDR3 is TGTGCCAGCAGCGGCACAGGGACATCAGGCTACGAGCAGTACTTC.

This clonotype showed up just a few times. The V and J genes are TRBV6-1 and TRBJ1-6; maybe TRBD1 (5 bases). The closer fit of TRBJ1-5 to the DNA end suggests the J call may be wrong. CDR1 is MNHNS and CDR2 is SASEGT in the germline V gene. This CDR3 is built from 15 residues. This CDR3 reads CASSHRTGGNQPQHF. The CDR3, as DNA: TGTGCCAGCAGTCACCGGACGGGGGGCAATCAGCCCCAGCATTTT.

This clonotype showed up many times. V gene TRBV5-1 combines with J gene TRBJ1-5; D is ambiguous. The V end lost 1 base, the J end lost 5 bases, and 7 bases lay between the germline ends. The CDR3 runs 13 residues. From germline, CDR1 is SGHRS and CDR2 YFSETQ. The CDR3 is CASSLREDQPQHF. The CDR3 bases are TGCGCCAGCAGCTTGAGGGAGGATCAGCCCCAGCATTTT.

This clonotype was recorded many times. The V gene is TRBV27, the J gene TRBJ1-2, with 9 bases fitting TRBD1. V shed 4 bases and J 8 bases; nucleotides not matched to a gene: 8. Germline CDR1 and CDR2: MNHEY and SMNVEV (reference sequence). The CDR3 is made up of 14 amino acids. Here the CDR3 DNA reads TGTGCCAGCAGTTCCGGACAGGGGAGTAGCGGCTACACCTTC. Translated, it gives CASSSGQGSSGYTF.

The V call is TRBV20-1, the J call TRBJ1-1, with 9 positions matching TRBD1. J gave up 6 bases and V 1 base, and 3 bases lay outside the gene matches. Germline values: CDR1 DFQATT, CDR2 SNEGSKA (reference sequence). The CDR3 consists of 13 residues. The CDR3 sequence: CSARVGQGSEAFF. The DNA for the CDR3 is TGCAGTGCTAGAGTGGGACAGGGCTCTGAAGCTTTCTTT.

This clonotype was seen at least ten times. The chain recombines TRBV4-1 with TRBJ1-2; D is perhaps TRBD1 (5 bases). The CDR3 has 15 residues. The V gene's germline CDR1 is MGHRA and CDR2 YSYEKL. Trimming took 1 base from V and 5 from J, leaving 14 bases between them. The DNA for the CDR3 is TGCGCCAGCAGCCAAGCGAGGGTGGGGACGTATGGCTACACCTTC. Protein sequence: CASSQARVGTYGYTF.

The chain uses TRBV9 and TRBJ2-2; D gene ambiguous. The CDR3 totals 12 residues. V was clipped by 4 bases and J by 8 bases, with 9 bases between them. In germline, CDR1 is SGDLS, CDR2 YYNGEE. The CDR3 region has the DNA TGTGCCAGCAGCCCACCCCCGGGGGAGCTGTTTTTT. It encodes CASSPPPGELFF.

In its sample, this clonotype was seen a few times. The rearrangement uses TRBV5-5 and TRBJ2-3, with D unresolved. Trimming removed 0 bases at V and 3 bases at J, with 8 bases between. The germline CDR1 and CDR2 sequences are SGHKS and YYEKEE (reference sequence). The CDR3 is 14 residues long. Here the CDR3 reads CASSLDLGTDTQYF. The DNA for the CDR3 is TGTGCCAGCAGCTTGGACTTGGGGACAGATACGCAGTATTTT. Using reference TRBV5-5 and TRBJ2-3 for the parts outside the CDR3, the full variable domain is DAGVTQSPTHLIKTRGQQVTLRCSPISGHKSVSWYQQVLGQGPQFIFQYYEKEERGRGNFPDRFSARQFPNYSSELNVNALLLGDSALYLCASSLDLGTDTQYFGPGTRLTVL.

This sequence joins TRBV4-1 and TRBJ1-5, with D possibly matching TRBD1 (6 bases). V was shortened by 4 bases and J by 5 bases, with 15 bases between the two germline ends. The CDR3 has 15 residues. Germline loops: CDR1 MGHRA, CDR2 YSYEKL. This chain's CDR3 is CASSLREGGDQPQHF. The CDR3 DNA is TGCGCCAGCAGCCTTCGTGAGGGGGGGGATCAGCCCCAGCATTTT.

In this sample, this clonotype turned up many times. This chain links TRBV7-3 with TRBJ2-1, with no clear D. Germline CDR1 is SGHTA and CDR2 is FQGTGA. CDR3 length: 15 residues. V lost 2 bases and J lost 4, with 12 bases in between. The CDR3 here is CASSLSGNAYNEQFF. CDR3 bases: TGTGCCAGCAGCTTATCCGGTAACGCTTACAATGAGCAGTTCTTC.

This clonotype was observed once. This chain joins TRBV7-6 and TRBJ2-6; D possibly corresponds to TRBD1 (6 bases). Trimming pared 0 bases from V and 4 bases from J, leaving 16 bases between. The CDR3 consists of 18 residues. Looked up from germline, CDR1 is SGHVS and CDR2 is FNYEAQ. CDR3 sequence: CASSLALTGLTGANVLTF. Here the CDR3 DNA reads TGTGCCAGCAGCTTAGCGCTGACAGGACTCACCGGGGCCAACGTCCTGACTTTC.